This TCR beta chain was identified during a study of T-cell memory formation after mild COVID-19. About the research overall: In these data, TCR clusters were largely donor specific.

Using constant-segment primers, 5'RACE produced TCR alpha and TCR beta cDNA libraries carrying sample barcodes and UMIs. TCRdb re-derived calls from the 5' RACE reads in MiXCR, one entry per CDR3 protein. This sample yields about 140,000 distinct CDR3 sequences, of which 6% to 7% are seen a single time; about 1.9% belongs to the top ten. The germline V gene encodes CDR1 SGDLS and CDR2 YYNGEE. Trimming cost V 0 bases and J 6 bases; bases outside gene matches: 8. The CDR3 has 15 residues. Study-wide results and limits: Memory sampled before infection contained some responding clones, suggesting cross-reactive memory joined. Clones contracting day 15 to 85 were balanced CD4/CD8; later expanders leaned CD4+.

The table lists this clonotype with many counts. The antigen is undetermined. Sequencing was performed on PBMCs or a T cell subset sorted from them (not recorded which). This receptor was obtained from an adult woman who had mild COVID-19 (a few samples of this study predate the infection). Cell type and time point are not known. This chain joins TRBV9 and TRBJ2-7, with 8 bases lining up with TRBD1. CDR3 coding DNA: TGTGCCAGCAGCGTAGCTCCACAGGGGGTGGGCGAGCAGTACTTC. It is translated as CASSVAPQGVGEQYF.